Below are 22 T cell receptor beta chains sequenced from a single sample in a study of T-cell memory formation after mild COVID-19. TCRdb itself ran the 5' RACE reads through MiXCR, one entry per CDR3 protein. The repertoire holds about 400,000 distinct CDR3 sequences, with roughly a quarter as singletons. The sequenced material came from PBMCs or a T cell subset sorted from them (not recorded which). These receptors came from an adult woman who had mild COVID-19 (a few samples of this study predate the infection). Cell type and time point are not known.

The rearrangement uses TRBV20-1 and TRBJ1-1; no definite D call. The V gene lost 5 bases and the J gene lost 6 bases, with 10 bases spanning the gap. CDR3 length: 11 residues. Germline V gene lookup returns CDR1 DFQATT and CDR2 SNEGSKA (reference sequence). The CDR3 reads CSAEGIAEAFF. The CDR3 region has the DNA TGCAGTGCTGAAGGTATAGCTGAAGCTTTCTTT.

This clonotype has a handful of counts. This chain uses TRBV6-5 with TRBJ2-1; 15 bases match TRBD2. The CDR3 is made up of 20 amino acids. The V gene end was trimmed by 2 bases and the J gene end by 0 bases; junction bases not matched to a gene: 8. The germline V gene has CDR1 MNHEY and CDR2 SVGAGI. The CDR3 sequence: CASSYRGLAGGGSSYNEQFF. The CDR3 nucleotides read TGTGCCAGCAGTTACCGGGGACTAGCGGGAGGAGGAAGCTCCTACAATGAGCAGTTCTTC.

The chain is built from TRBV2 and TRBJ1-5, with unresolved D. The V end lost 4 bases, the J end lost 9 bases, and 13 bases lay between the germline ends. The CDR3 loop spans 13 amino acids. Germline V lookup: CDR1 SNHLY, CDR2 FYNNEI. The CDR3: CASSGNTGGPQHF. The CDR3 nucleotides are TGTGCCAGCAGTGGGAACACGGGAGGGCCCCAGCATTTT.

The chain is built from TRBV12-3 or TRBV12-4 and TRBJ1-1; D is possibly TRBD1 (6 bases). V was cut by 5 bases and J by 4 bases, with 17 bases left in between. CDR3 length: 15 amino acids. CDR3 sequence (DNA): TGTGCCAGCAGTCCTAGGAAAGGACAGAGCACTGAAGCTTTCTTT. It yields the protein CASSPRKGQSTEAFF.

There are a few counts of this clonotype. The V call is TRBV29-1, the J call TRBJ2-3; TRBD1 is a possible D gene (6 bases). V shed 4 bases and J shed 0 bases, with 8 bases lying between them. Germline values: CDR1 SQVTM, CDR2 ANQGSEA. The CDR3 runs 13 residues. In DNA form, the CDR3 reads TGCAGCGTTGTAGGGGGTAGCACAGATACGCAGTATTTT. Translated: CSVVGGSTDTQYF.

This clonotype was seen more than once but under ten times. The DNA of the CDR3 is TGTGCCAGCAGCCTCAGCACGGGACAGGGGACGGAAGCTTTCTTT. Protein product: CASSLSTGQGTEAFF. The V and J genes are TRBV7-2 and TRBJ1-1; 10 bases line up with TRBD1. The germline V gene has CDR1 SGHTA and CDR2 FQGNSA. The CDR3 length is 15 residues. Trimming removed 5 bases from V and 8 bases from J; junction bases left unmatched: 11.

In DNA, the CDR3 is TGCAGCGTTGTCGTCACTGAAGCTTTCTTT. Protein: CSVVVTEAFF. The V and J genes are TRBV29-1 and TRBJ1-1; no clear D. Trimming removed 4 bases from V and 4 bases from J, with 4 bases in between. Germline V lookup: CDR1 SQVTM, CDR2 ANQGSEA. CDR3 length: 10 residues.

CDR3 sequence (DNA): TGCGCCAGCAGCCGTGGGTCGGTGGGCACAGATACGCAGTATTTT. Its protein product is CASSRGSVGTDTQYF. This sequence joins TRBV4-3 and TRBJ2-3; D is ambiguous. Germline CDR1 LGHNA, CDR2 YSLEER. This CDR3 has 15 amino acids. V was clipped by 4 bases and J by 1 base, with 12 bases between them.

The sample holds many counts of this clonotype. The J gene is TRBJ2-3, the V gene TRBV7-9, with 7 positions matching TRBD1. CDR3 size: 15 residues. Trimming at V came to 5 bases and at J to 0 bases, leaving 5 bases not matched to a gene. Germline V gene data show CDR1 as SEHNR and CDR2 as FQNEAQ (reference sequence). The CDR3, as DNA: TGTGCCAGCAGCCGACAGGGTTCGAGCACAGATACGCAGTATTTT. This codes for CASSRQGSSTDTQYF. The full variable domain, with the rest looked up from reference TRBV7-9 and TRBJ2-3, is DTGVSQNPRHKITKRGQNVTFRCDPISEHNRLYWYRQTLGQGPEFLTYFQNEAQLEKSRLLSDRFSAERPKGSFSTLEIQRTEQGDSAMYLCASSRQGSSTDTQYFGPGTRLTVL.

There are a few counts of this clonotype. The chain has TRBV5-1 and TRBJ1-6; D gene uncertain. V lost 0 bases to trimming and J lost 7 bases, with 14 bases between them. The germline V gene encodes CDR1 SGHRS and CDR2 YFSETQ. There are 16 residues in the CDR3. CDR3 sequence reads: CASSLGPRPENSPLHF. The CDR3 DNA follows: TGCGCCAGCAGCTTGGGGCCTCGGCCGGAGAATTCACCCCTCCACTTT.

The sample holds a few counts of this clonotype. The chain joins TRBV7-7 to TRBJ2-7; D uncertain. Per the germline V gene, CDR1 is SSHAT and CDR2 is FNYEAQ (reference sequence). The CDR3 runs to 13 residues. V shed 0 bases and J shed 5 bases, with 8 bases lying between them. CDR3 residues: CASSLAGSHEQYF. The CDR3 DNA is TGTGCCAGCAGCTTAGCCGGATCCCACGAGCAGTACTTC.

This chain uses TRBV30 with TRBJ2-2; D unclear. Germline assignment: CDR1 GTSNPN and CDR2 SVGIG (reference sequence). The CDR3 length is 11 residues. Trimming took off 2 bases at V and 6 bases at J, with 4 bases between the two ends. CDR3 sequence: CAWSRPGELFF. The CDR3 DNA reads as TGTGCCTGGAGTAGACCCGGGGAGCTGTTTTTT.

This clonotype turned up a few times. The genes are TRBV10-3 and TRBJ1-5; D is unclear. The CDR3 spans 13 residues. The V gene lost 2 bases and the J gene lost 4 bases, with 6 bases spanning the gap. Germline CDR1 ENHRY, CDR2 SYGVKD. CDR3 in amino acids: CAISEDLNQPQHF. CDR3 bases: TGTGCCATCAGTGAGGATTTAAATCAGCCCCAGCATTTT.

CDR3 nucleotide sequence: TGTGCCAGCAGCCAAGAGCGGGGAATCTACGAGCAGTACTTC. Translated, it gives CASSQERGIYEQYF. The J gene is TRBJ2-7, the V gene TRBV4-2, with D tentatively TRBD2 (6 bases). The CDR3 totals 14 residues. V lost 0 bases and J lost 3, with 9 bases in between. Per the germline V gene, CDR1 is LGHNA and CDR2 is YNFKEQ.

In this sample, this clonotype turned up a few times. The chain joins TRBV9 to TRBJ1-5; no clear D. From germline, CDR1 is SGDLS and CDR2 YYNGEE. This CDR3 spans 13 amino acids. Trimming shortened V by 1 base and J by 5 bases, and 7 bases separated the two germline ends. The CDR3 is CASSVSTDQPQHF. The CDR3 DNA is TGTGCCAGCAGCGTATCTACCGATCAGCCCCAGCATTTT.

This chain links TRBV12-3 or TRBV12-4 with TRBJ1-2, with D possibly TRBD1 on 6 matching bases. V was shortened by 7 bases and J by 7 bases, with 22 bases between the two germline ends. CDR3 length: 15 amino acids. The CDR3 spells CASNEVGGTMVGYTF. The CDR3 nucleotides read TGTGCCAGCAACGAAGTAGGGGGAACAATGGTTGGCTACACCTTC.

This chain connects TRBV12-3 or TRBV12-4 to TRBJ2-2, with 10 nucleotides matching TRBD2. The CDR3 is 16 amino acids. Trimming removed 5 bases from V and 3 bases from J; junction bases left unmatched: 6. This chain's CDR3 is CASSRQLAGYTGELFF. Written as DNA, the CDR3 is TGTGCCAGCAGTCGACAACTAGCGGGGTACACCGGGGAGCTGTTTTTT.

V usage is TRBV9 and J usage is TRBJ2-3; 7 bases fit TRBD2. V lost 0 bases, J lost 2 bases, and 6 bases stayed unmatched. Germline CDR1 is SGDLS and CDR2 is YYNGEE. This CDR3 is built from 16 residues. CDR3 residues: CASSVEAGGYTDTQYF. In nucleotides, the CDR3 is TGTGCCAGCAGCGTAGAGGCCGGGGGGTACACAGATACGCAGTATTTT.

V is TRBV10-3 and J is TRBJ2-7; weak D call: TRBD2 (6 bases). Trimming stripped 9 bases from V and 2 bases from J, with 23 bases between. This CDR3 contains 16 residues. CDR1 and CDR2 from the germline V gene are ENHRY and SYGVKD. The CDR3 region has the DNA TGTGCCATGGGTAGCCCGTTTGACGGCGGGACCTACGAGCAGTACTTC. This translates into CAMGSPFDGGTYEQYF.

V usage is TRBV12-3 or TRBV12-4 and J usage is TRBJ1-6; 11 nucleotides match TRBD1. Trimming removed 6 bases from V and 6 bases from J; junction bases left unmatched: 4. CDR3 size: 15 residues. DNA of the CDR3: TGTGCCAGCAGGCCGGGACAGGGGGTTAATTCACCCCTCCACTTT. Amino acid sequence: CASRPGQGVNSPLHF.

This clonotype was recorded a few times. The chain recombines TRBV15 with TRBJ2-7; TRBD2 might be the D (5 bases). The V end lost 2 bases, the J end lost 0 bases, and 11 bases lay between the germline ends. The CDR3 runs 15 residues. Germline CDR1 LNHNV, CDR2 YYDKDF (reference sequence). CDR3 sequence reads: CATSRWTLASYEQYF. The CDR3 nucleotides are TGTGCCACCAGCAGATGGACTCTCGCCTCCTACGAGCAGTACTTC.

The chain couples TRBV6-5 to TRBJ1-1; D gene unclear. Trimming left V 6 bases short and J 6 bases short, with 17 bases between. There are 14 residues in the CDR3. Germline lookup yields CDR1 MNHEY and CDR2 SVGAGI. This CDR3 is CASRRTRGSSEAFF. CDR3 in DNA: TGTGCCAGCAGACGCACCCGGGGTAGTTCTGAAGCTTTCTTT.